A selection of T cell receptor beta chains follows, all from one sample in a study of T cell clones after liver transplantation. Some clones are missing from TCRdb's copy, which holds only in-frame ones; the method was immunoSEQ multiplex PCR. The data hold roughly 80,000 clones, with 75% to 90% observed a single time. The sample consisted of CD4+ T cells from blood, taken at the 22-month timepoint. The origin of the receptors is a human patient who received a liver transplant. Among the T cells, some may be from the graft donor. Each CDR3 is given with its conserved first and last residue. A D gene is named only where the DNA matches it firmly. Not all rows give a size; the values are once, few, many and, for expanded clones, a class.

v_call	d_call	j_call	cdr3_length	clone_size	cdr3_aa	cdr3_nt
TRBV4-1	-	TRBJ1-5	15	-	CASSQEERSNQPQHF	TGCGCCAGCAGCCAAGAGGAGAGAAGCAATCAGCCCCAGCATTTT
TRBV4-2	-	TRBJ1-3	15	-	CASSLTGNSGNTIYF	TGTGCCAGCAGTCTCACAGGGAACTCTGGAAACACCATATATTTT
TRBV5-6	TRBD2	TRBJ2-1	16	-	CASSLGISGAYNEQFF	TGTGCCAGCAGCTTGGGGATTAGCGGGGCCTACAATGAGCAGTTCTTC
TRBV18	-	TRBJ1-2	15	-	CASSPQSQTFYGYTF	TGTGCCAGCTCACCACAGTCCCAGACGTTCTATGGCTACACCTTC
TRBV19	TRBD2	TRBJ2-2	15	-	CASTWGGSNTGELFF	TGTGCCAGTACTTGGGGGGGATCGAACACCGGGGAGCTGTTTTTT
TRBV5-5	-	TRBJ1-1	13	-	CASRRKANTEAFF	TGTGCCAGCAGGCGGAAGGCGAACACTGAAGCTTTCTTT
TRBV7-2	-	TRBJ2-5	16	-	CASSLAAQSLQETQYF	TGTGCCAGCAGCTTAGCGGCTCAGTCTCTACAAGAGACCCAGTACTTC
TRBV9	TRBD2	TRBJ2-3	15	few	CASSVTSGVTDTQYF	TGTGCCAGCAGCGTCACTAGCGGGGTAACAGATACGCAGTATTTT
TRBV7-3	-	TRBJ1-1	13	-	CASKITVNTEAFF	TGTGCCAGCAAAATTACGGTGAACACTGAAGCTTTCTTT
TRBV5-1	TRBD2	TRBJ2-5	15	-	CASSSAGGLRWTQYF	TGCGCCAGCAGCTCCGCCGGGGGGTTAAGGTGGACCCAGTACTTC
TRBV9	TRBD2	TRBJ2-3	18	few	CASSLGTSGRALTDTQYF	TGTGCCAGCAGCCTCGGGACTAGCGGGAGGGCCCTAACAGATACGCAGTATTTT
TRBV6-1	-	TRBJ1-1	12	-	CASSVVNTEAFF	TGTGCCAGCAGTGTTGTTAACACTGAAGCTTTCTTT
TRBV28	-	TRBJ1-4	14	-	CASSPREGNEKLFF	TGTGCCAGCAGCCCGAGAGAGGGGAATGAAAAACTGTTTTTT
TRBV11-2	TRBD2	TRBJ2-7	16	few	CASSFHGLAGGHEQYF	TGTGCCAGCAGCTTCCACGGACTAGCGGGGGGGCACGAGCAGTACTTC
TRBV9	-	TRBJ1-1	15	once	CASSVDQGKNTEAFF	TGTGCCAGCAGCGTAGATCAGGGAAAGAACACTGAAGCTTTCTTT
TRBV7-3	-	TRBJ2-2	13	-	CASSFSNTGELFF	TGTGCCAGCAGCTTCTCGAACACCGGGGAGCTGTTTTTT
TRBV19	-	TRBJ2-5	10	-	CAVGRETQYF	TGTGCCGTAGGGCGAGAGACCCAGTACTTC
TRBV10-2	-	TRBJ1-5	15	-	CASSESRAGFQPQHF	TGCGCCAGCAGTGAGTCTCGGGCAGGGTTTCAGCCCCAGCATTTT
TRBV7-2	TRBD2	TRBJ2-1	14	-	CASRASGGVIEQFF	TGTGCCAGCCGGGCTAGCGGGGGGGTAATTGAGCAGTTCTTC
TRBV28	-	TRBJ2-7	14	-	CASSNERRSYEQYF	TGTGCCAGCTCCAACGAGCGCCGTTCCTACGAGCAGTACTTC
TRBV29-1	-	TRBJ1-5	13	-	CSVGSGSNQPQHF	TGCAGCGTTGGATCAGGGAGCAATCAGCCCCAGCATTTT
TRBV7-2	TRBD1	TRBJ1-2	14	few	CASSLYGQGDGYTF	TGTGCCAGCAGCTTATATGGACAGGGGGACGGCTACACCTTC
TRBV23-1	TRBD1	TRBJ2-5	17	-	CASSQPFDRDGGETQYF	TGCGCCAGCAGTCAACCCTTCGACAGGGATGGAGGAGAGACCCAGTACTTC
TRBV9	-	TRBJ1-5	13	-	CASSVDGEQPQHF	TGTGCCAGCAGCGTAGATGGGGAACAGCCCCAGCATTTT
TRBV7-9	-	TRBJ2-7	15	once	CASSLVVGQTYEQYF	TGTGCCAGCAGCTTGGTAGTGGGACAAACCTACGAGCAGTACTTC
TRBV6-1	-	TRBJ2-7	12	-	CASSGQVWEQYF	TGTGCCAGCAGTGGACAGGTCTGGGAGCAGTACTTC
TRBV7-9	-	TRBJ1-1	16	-	CASSPGAGSGNTEAFF	TGTGCCAGCAGCCCCGGGGCAGGCTCTGGGAACACTGAAGCTTTCTTT
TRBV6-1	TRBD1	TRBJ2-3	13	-	CASSGSTGGTQYF	TGTGCCAGCAGTGGATCGACAGGGGGGACGCAGTATTTT
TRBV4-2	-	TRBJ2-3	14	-	CASSRELGSDTQYF	TGTGCCAGCAGCAGGGAATTGGGGTCAGATACGCAGTATTTT
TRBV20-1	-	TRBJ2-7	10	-	CSAGEYEQYF	TGCAGTGCTGGGGAGTACGAGCAGTACTTC
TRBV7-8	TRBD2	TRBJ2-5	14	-	CASSATSVGETQYF	TGTGCCAGCAGCGCTACTAGCGTAGGAGAGACCCAGTACTTC
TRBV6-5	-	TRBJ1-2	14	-	CASSKTGRHYGYTF	TGTGCCAGCAGTAAGACGGGACGGCACTATGGCTACACCTTC
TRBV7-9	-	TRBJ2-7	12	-	CASSLVIGEQYF	TGTGCCAGCAGCTTAGTAATCGGGGAGCAGTACTTC
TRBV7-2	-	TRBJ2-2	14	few	CASSLVSNTGELFF	TGTGCCAGCAGCTTAGTCTCGAACACCGGGGAGCTGTTTTTT
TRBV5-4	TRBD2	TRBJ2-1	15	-	CASSPGGGSYNEQFF	TGTGCCAGCAGCCCGGGGGGGGGATCCTACAATGAGCAGTTCTTC
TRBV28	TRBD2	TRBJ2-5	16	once	CASDRGGLAGVETQYF	TGTGCCAGCGACCGCGGGGGACTAGCGGGAGTGGAGACCCAGTACTTC
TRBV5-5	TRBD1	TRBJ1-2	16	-	CASSFRPGTGDYGYTF	TGTGCCAGCAGCTTTCGTCCCGGGACAGGGGACTATGGCTACACCTTC
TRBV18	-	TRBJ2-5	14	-	CASRGTRGQETQYF	TGTGCCAGCCGGGGGACGCGGGGACAAGAGACCCAGTACTTC
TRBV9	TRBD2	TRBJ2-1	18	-	CASSPLAGGQYGGNEQFF	TGTGCCAGCAGCCCCCTAGCGGGGGGGCAATATGGTGGCAATGAGCAGTTCTTC
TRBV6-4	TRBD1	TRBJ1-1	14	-	CASSDTDRGTEAFF	TGTGCCAGCAGTGACACCGACAGGGGCACTGAAGCTTTCTTT
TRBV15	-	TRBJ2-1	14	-	CATSRGRGNNEQFF	TGTGCCACCTCTAGGGGGAGGGGGAACAATGAGCAGTTCTTC
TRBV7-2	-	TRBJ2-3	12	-	CASSFDGLREYF	TGTGCCAGCAGCTTCGACGGCCTGCGTGAGTATTTT
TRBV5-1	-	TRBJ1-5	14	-	CASTFVRENQPQHF	TGCGCCAGCACCTTTGTGCGTGAGAATCAGCCCCAGCATTTT
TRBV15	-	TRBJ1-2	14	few	CATSRTLTSGGYTF	TGTGCCACCAGCAGAACCTTGACTAGCGGAGGCTACACCTTC
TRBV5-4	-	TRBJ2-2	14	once	CASSLEGTTGELFF	TGTGCCAGCAGCTTGGAGGGGACCACCGGGGAGCTGTTTTTT
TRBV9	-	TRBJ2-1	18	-	CASSVAPPDSRTYNEQFF	TGTGCCAGCAGCGTAGCCCCCCCGGACTCTCGGACCTACAATGAGCAGTTCTTC
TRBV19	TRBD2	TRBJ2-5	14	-	CATSREVLGETQYF	TGTGCCACCTCCCGGGAGGTTTTAGGAGAGACCCAGTACTTC
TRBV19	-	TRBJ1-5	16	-	CASSISAVGMGQPQHF	TGTGCCAGTAGTATTTCGGCGGTGGGGATGGGACAGCCCCAGCATTTT
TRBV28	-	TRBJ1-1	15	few	CASSPLEVRNTEAFF	TGTGCCAGCAGTCCCCTTGAGGTCAGGAACACTGAAGCTTTCTTT
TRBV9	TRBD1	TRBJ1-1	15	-	CASSATGDLTTEAFF	TGTGCCAGCAGCGCGACAGGGGACTTGACCACTGAAGCTTTCTTT